This T cell receptor beta chain originates from a study of blood T cell repertoires in COVID-19. On the study more broadly: Whether acute or convalescent, the COVID-19 samples came from the United States, Italy and Spain. Sources were T cells, B-cell-depleted T cells, or PBMCs; the material itself was cDNA or gDNA.

This CDR3 is built from 12 residues. Germline V gene lookup returns CDR1 LNHDA and CDR2 SQIVND (reference sequence). The germline V and J ends were trimmed by 5 bases and 3 bases, with 7 bases remaining between them. Generated by immunoSEQ multiplex PCR, the TCRdb table keeps only in-frame clones and is missing some. Among some 20,000 clones listed, about nine tenths were seen once. The chain links TRBV19 to TRBJ1-1; no clear D. This clonotype originated in a human donor in a cohort sampled during active COVID-19. Sequencing used peripheral blood. CDR3 protein: CASSPRDTEAFF. The CDR3 DNA is TGTGCCAGTAGTCCCCGGGACACTGAAGCTTTCTTT. The full variable domain, rest sourced from reference TRBV19 and TRBJ1-1, is DGGITQSPKYLFRKEGQNVTLSCEQNLNHDAMYWYRQDPGQGLRLIYYSQIVNDFQKGDIAEGYSVSREKKESFPLTVTSAQKNPTAFYLCASSPRDTEAFFGQGTRLTVV.